The next 31 T cell receptor beta chains were all read from a single sample in a study of blood T cell repertoires in COVID-19. Sequencing was performed with immunoSEQ multiplex PCR; in TCRdb, only in-frame clones are kept and a portion is missing. The table records 90,000 to 140,000 clones, 85% of them present only once. The specimen was peripheral blood. All receptors derive from a man aged 50 to 60 with acute or convalescent COVID-19.

DNA of the CDR3: TGTGCCAGCAGTGGCCACAGGAAGACCTCGTCCTACGAGCAGTACTTC. Residues: CASSGHRKTSSYEQYF. The chain employs TRBV6-1 and TRBJ2-7, with D perhaps matching TRBD1 (5 bases). The CDR3 runs to 16 residues. The germline gives CDR1 MNHNS, CDR2 SASEGT. V was trimmed by 4 bases and J by 1 base, leaving 17 bases between them.

A few counts support this clone. This rearrangement joins TRBV7-9 to TRBJ2-7; 8 bases are shared with TRBD1. V trimming: 1 base; J trimming: 2 bases; junction bases outside the gene matches: 13. CDR3 length equals 18 residues. Germline-derived CDR1 and CDR2 are SEHNR and FQNEAQ (reference sequence). CDR3 bases: TGTGCCAGCAGCTTAGTAGTGTCGGACAGGGAAGAAACCTACGAGCAGTACTTC. Amino acids: CASSLVVSDREETYEQYF.

The chain employs TRBV2 and TRBJ2-1; 7 bases align to TRBD2. From germline, CDR1 is SNHLY and CDR2 FYNNEI. This CDR3 spans 16 amino acids. Losses at the gene ends were 3 bases for V and 3 bases for J; bases not matched to a gene: 8. CDR3: CASSDLGPGGYNEQFF. Written as DNA, the CDR3 is TGTGCCAGCAGTGATCTGGGACCGGGAGGCTACAATGAGCAGTTCTTC. The complete variable domain, with remaining parts taken from reference TRBV2 and TRBJ2-1, reads EPEVTQTPSHQVTQMGQEVILRCVPISNHLYFYWYRQILGQKVEFLVSFYNNEISEKSEIFDDQFSVERPDGSNFTLKIRSTKLEDSAMYFCASSDLGPGGYNEQFFGPGTRLTVL.

The rearrangement links TRBV18 to TRBJ1-1; TRBD1 aligns across 7 bases. This CDR3 contains 14 residues. Germline-derived CDR1 and CDR2 are KGHSH and LQKENI. Germline trimming cut 3 bases from V and 5 bases from J; bases unmatched to any gene: 6. The CDR3 DNA reads as TGTGCCAGCTCACCGACAGGGTGGGGGACTGAAGCTTTCTTT. It is translated as CASSPTGWGTEAFF.

The V and J genes are TRBV5-8 and TRBJ1-1; 9 nucleotides line up with TRBD1. V was clipped by 2 bases and J by 5 bases; unmatched bases: 4. The germline V gene has CDR1 SGHTS and CDR2 YDEGEE. The CDR3 is 14 amino acids. Written as DNA, the CDR3 is TGTGCCAGCAGCTTAAAGACAGGGGGGACTGAAGCTTTCTTT. It translates to CASSLKTGGTEAFF.

This chain links TRBV7-9 with TRBJ2-7, with D possibly being TRBD2 (5 bases). Trimming removed 4 bases from V and 3 bases from J, with 13 bases in between. Germline values: CDR1 SEHNR, CDR2 FQNEAQ (reference sequence). This CDR3 region has 14 residues. CDR3 sequence (DNA): TGTGCCAGCAGCTCGGGTTTGGGAGTCTACGAGCAGTACTTC. Translation: CASSSGLGVYEQYF.

The chain employs TRBV5-1 and TRBJ2-2; weak D call: TRBD1 (7 bases). The V end was cut by 3 bases, the J end by 7 bases, with 19 bases between. The CDR3 contains 16 residues. In germline, CDR1 is SGHRS, CDR2 YFSETQ. CDR3 loop: CASSSPQGQGGGELFF. The CDR3, as DNA: TGCGCCAGCAGCTCTCCACAGGGGCAGGGGGGCGGGGAGCTGTTTTTT.

This clone was picked up one time. The rearrangement uses TRBV5-1 and TRBJ2-3, with 14 bases fitting TRBD2. The germline CDR1 and CDR2 sequences are SGHRS and YFSETQ. The CDR3 is 16 amino acids. The J segment lost 5 bases and the V segment lost 4 bases, leaving 6 bases of the junction unmatched. CDR3 in DNA: TGCGCCAGCAGCACCGGACTAGCGGGGGGCGGAGATACGCAGTATTTT. This sequence encodes CASSTGLAGGGDTQYF.

The DNA of the CDR3 is TGTGCCAGCAGTGAAGCGCTGGCAGGGGGCTGGGATGGCTACACCTTC. This encodes CASSEALAGGWDGYTF. The chain couples TRBV2 to TRBJ1-2; 8 bases are shared with TRBD1. Germline V gives CDR1 SNHLY, CDR2 FYNNEI. J gave up 6 bases and V 0 bases, and 9 bases lay outside the gene matches. The CDR3 has 16 residues.

The chain is built from TRBV5-1 and TRBJ2-2; D call uncertain. The CDR3 runs 12 residues. The germline CDR1 and CDR2 sequences are SGHRS and YFSETQ. Deletions cut 8 bases from V and 4 bases from J, with 9 bases between. CDR3 residues: CASSRSTGELFF. The CDR3 DNA reads TGCGCCAGTTCCAGATCCACCGGGGAGCTGTTTTTT.

The V call is TRBV18, the J call TRBJ2-7; D remains ambiguous. The V end was cut by 1 base, the J end by 2 bases, with 12 bases between. Germline V lookup: CDR1 KGHSH, CDR2 LQKENI. The CDR3 has 15 residues. The CDR3 DNA is TGTGCCAGCTCACCACTAGAAGGAGTACCCTACGAGCAGTACTTC. Translation: CASSPLEGVPYEQYF.

V and J are TRBV5-4 and TRBJ2-7, with 14 positions matching TRBD2. Per the germline V gene, CDR1 is SGHNT and CDR2 is YYREEE (reference sequence). This CDR3 spans 16 amino acids. J gave up 3 bases and V 4 bases, and 6 bases lay outside the gene matches. The chain's CDR3 is CASSPGLAGGLYEQYF. CDR3 sequence (DNA): TGTGCCAGCAGCCCTGGACTAGCGGGAGGACTCTACGAGCAGTACTTC. Based on the CDR3 plus reference TRBV5-4 and TRBJ2-7, the full variable domain is ETGVTQSPTHLIKTRGQQVTLRCSSQSGHNTVSWYQQALGQGPQFIFQYYREEENGRGNFPPRFSGLQFPNYSSELNVNALELDDSALYLCASSPGLAGGLYEQYFGPGTRLTVT.

V is TRBV28 and J is TRBJ1-3; D gene uncertain. Between the trimmed V and J ends, which lost 2 bases and 2 bases, there was a span of 7 bases. Looked up from germline, CDR1 is MDHEN and CDR2 is SYDVKM. This CDR3 is 14 amino acids long. CDR3 nucleotide sequence: TGTGCCAGCAGTTTACCCGGGGCTGGAAACACCATATATTTT. It yields the protein CASSLPGAGNTIYF. Full variable domain (missing parts from reference TRBV28 and TRBJ1-3): DVKVTQSSRYLVKRTGEKVFLECVQDMDHENMFWYRQDPGLGLRLIYFSYDVKMKEKGDIPEGYSVSREKKERFSLILESASTNQTSMYLCASSLPGAGNTIYFGEGSWLTVV.

The chain recombines TRBV7-2 with TRBJ2-7; a possible D gene is TRBD1 (6 bases). CDR1 is SGHTA, CDR2 FQGNSA, per germline. The CDR3 covers 16 residues. V was cut by 0 bases and J by 2 bases, with 14 bases left in between. The CDR3 spells CASSLAWLQGAYEQYF. CDR3 nucleotide sequence: TGTGCCAGCAGCTTAGCGTGGCTACAGGGAGCCTACGAGCAGTACTTC.

This clone is a singleton in its sample. This rearrangement joins TRBV27 to TRBJ2-3; tentative D call: TRBD2 (6 bases). The V and J ends lost 6 bases and 7 bases respectively, with 14 bases between them. The CDR3 loop spans 13 amino acids. Per germline, CDR1 MNHEY and CDR2 SMNVEV (reference sequence). The CDR3: CASSLRTTNTQYF. In DNA, the CDR3 is TGTGCCAGCAGCCTCCGGACTACTAATACGCAGTATTTT.

The CDR3, as DNA: TGTGCTAGTGGTACGAGCCCCCTCCCCTACGAGCAGTACTTC. As protein: CASGTSPLPYEQYF. The V call is TRBV12-5, the J call TRBJ2-7; D is uncertain. The germline V and J ends were trimmed by 5 bases and 2 bases, with 13 bases remaining between them. This CDR3 is 14 amino acids long. Germline CDR1 is LGHNT and CDR2 is FRNRAP.

This clone showed up just a few times. V usage is TRBV7-9 and J usage is TRBJ1-5, with D unresolved. V dropped 3 bases and J dropped 6 bases, with 9 bases sitting between them. The CDR3 covers 13 residues. The germline V gene has CDR1 SEHNR and CDR2 FQNEAQ (reference sequence). CDR3 sequence reads: CASSLPGSQPQHF. CDR3 sequence (DNA): TGTGCCAGCAGCTTGCCAGGCAGTCAGCCCCAGCATTTT. The entire variable domain, with the rest obtained from reference TRBV7-9 and TRBJ1-5, is as follows: DTGVSQNPRHKITKRGQNVTFRCDPISEHNRLYWYRQTLGQGPEFLTYFQNEAQLEKSRLLSDRFSAERPKGSFSTLEIQRTEQGDSAMYLCASSLPGSQPQHFGDGTRLSIL.

The rearrangement uses TRBV5-4 and TRBJ1-3; TRBD1 agrees at 12 bases. CDR1 is SGHNT, CDR2 YYREEE, per germline (reference sequence). Trimming took 3 bases from V and 4 from J; bases not matched to a gene: 8. CDR3 length: 17 residues. The CDR3 region is CASSSGTGGRVGNTIYF. The CDR3 DNA reads as TGTGCCAGCAGCTCCGGGACAGGGGGCAGAGTCGGAAACACCATATATTTT.

The chain is built from TRBV5-1 and TRBJ2-1, with 10 bases matching TRBD1. CDR3 length equals 13 residues. With V trimmed by 4 bases and J by 14 bases, 9 bases remained unmatched. The germline gives CDR1 SGHRS, CDR2 YFSETQ. This CDR3 reads CASSLGTGTGEFF. The CDR3, as DNA: TGCGCCAGCAGCCTTGGGACCGGGACAGGGGAGTTCTTC.

The chain has TRBV10-3 and TRBJ2-1, with TRBD1 matching over 8 bases. Germline V gene data show CDR1 as ENHRY and CDR2 as SYGVKD. Losses at the gene ends were 2 bases for V and 8 bases for J; bases not matched to a gene: 8. This CDR3 is 15 amino acids long. The CDR3 protein is CAISEHPGQVDEQFF. CDR3 DNA sequence: TGTGCCATCAGTGAGCATCCGGGACAGGTTGATGAGCAGTTCTTC.

This sequence joins TRBV19 and TRBJ1-5, with D maybe TRBD1 (5 bases). This CDR3 region has 16 residues. Germline V lookup: CDR1 LNHDA, CDR2 SQIVND (reference sequence). V lost 5 bases and J 2 bases, leaving 16 bases between the germline ends. CDR3 residues: CASSAAGILGNQPQHF. CDR3 coding DNA: TGTGCCAGTAGTGCCGCAGGGATTTTGGGCAATCAGCCCCAGCATTTT.

This clone was seen just once. This sequence joins TRBV10-3 and TRBJ2-5; D is perhaps TRBD1 (6 bases). Germline CDR1 ENHRY, CDR2 SYGVKD. Trimming stripped 10 bases from V and 4 bases from J, with 16 bases between. CDR3 length: 13 amino acids. This CDR3 is CATQDSPAETQYF. CDR3 DNA: TGTGCCACCCAGGACAGCCCGGCAGAGACCCAGTACTTC.

This clone has only one observation. The genes are TRBV10-3 and TRBJ1-1; D is unresolved. V was pared by 2 bases and J by 4 bases, with 11 bases between. This CDR3 spans 14 amino acids. In germline, CDR1 is ENHRY, CDR2 SYGVKD. CDR3 nucleotide sequence: TGTGCCATCAGTGAGGACCGGGAGGGCACTGAAGCTTTCTTT. It is translated as CAISEDREGTEAFF.

The chain carries TRBV5-1 and TRBJ2-7; 8 bases are a match to TRBD1. This CDR3 has 15 amino acids. Germline trimming cut 0 bases from V and 8 bases from J; bases unmatched to any gene: 10. Germline V gene sequence: CDR1 SGHRS, CDR2 YFSETQ. For the CDR3, the DNA is TGCGCCAGCAGCTTGGAGGCAGGGGGCGCATATAAGCAGTACTTC. Translating it yields CASSLEAGGAYKQYF.

V and J are TRBV2 and TRBJ1-1; 7 bases map to TRBD1. Per germline, CDR1 SNHLY and CDR2 FYNNEI. The ends lost 8 bases at V and 3 bases at J; junction bases unmatched: 6. The CDR3 extends over 13 amino acids. The CDR3 DNA follows: TGTGCCAGCGGGCAGCAGGGGGACACTGAAGCTTTCTTT. Its protein product is CASGQQGDTEAFF.

The J gene is TRBJ2-7, the V gene TRBV28; 11 nucleotides match TRBD2. Germline V gives CDR1 MDHEN, CDR2 SYDVKM. V lost 5 bases to trimming and J lost 2 bases; unmatched junction nucleotides: 11. The CDR3 sequence is 17 residues long. CDR3 nucleotides: TGTGCCAGCAGTCCACATACCGGGACTAGCGGACCCTACGAGCAGTACTTC. Translated: CASSPHTGTSGPYEQYF.

The V call is TRBV19, the J call TRBJ1-3; no clear D gene. CDR1 is LNHDA, CDR2 SQIVND, per germline (reference sequence). V dropped 6 bases and J dropped 0 bases, with 9 bases sitting between them. The CDR3 consists of 14 residues. CDR3 DNA sequence: TGTGCCAGTAGGCAAGTTAGCTCTGGAAACACCATATATTTT. This codes for CASRQVSSGNTIYF.

V gene TRBV18 combines with J gene TRBJ2-7; 7 bases are shared with TRBD1. The CDR3 totals 16 residues. Trimming at V came to 3 bases and at J to 5 bases, leaving 13 bases not matched to a gene. Germline loops: CDR1 KGHSH, CDR2 LQKENI. CDR3 coding DNA: TGTGCCAGCTCACCCCGTCATGAGGGGGCCCCCCACGAGCAGTACTTC. It is translated as CASSPRHEGAPHEQYF.

This chain connects TRBV11-3 to TRBJ2-7, with D maybe TRBD1 (6 bases). Germline V gene data show CDR1 as SGHNT and CDR2 as YENEEA. The length of the CDR3 is 13 residues. V shed 5 bases and J shed 4 bases, with 12 bases lying between them. The CDR3 is CASSHGQMYEQYF. As DNA, the CDR3 is TGTGCCAGCAGCCACGGACAGATGTACGAGCAGTACTTC.

The genes are TRBV27 and TRBJ2-7; a possible D gene is TRBD1 (5 bases). The CDR3 is made up of 14 amino acids. Germline V gene data show CDR1 as MNHEY and CDR2 as SMNVEV (reference sequence). Trimming shortened V by 5 bases and J by 0 bases, and 11 bases separated the two germline ends. DNA for the CDR3: TGTGCCAGCAGTCTGACAGTGAGCTCCTACGAGCAGTACTTC. Amino acid sequence: CASSLTVSSYEQYF.

V and J are TRBV5-4 and TRBJ2-1, with no clear D. The CDR3 totals 11 residues. V lost 2 bases and J lost 7, with 4 bases in between. The germline CDR1 and CDR2 sequences are SGHNT and YYREEE (reference sequence). The CDR3 region is CASSFHNEQFF. In nucleotides, the CDR3 is TGTGCCAGCAGCTTTCATAATGAGCAGTTCTTC.